This T cell receptor (beta chain) was sequenced in a study of early T cells in non-severe SARS-CoV-2 infection. In TCRdb, the 5' RACE reads were re-called with MiXCR into one record per CDR3 protein. The sample consists of about 26,000 distinct CDR3 sequences, approximately 4.8% of them appearing once. This CDR3 comprises 18 residues. J lost 4 bases, V lost 1 base, and 10 bases had no gene match. Germline assignment: CDR1 LGHNA and CDR2 YSLEER. This sequence was found in an adult who was a healthcare worker with PCR-confirmed SARS-CoV-2 infection or an uninfected control (not recorded which). J is TRBJ2-3 and V is TRBV4-3; 11 bases map to TRBD2. Sample: whole blood. CDR3 sequence: CASSQVPPLAGGPDTQYF. The CDR3 nucleotides are TGCGCCAGCAGCCAAGTTCCCCCCCTAGCGGGGGGACCAGATACGCAGTATTTT.